This T cell receptor beta chain was sequenced for a study of cytomegalovirus exposure and HLA in healthy donors. Notes on the study in general: Usually a TCR sequence was rare, but some public TCRs were found in many donors.

Germline V lookup: CDR1 KGHSH, CDR2 LQKENI. CDR3 length: 14 residues. Trimming removed 0 bases from V and 7 bases from J, with 13 bases in between. In the case of this clone: Its antigen is undetermined.

Sequenced by immunoSEQ multiplex PCR; TCRdb stores in-frame clones only, minus some. Found here are 210,000 or so clones, 70% to 90% of them singletons; the top ten hold 2.9%. This sequence joins TRBV18 and TRBJ2-7; D remains ambiguous. Sequencing input: PBMCs. This TCR came from a woman in her late teens or twenties in good health and CMV-seronegative. The CDR3: CASSPPQAWWEQYF. Written as DNA, the CDR3 is TGTGCCAGCTCACCACCGCAGGCCTGGTGGGAGCAGTACTTC. Based on the CDR3 plus reference TRBV18 and TRBJ2-7, the full variable domain is NAGVMQNPRHLVRRRGQEARLRCSPMKGHSHVYWYRQLPEEGLKFMVYLQKENIIDESGMPKERFSAEFPKEGPSILRIQQVVRGDSAAYFCASSPPQAWWEQYFGPGTRLTVT.